This is a list of T cell receptor beta chains from one sample in a study of T cells in Graves' hyperthyroidism and ophthalmopathy. One entry per CDR3 protein results from TCRdb running MiXCR on the multiplex PCR reads. The top ten hold more than 60% of the sample, which has roughly 400,000 distinct CDR3 sequences, 20% to 25% seen once. The sample consisted of blood. These receptors were obtained from a man between 45 and 60 years old with Graves' hyperthyroidism. The CDR3 runs from the conserved cysteine through the conserved F or W. A D gene is named only where the DNA matches it firmly. Some rows mark clone size as missing; the rest say once, few, many or name a class of expanded clone.

CDR3	DNA	D	V	J	size
CASSLRLGRVTDTQYF	TGTGCCAGCAGCTTAAGGTTGGGCAGAGTCACAGATACGCAGTATTTT	.	TRBV11-2	TRBJ2-3	many
CASSFGQGATEAFF	TGTGCCAGCAGCTTCGGACAGGGGGCAACTGAAGCTTTCTTT	TRBD1	TRBV5-5	TRBJ1-1	.
CASSKDIAGKTQYF	TGCGCCAGCAGCAAGGACATTGCAGGGAAGACCCAGTACTTC	.	TRBV5-1	TRBJ2-5	.
CASSHRDKNYNEQFF	TGTGCCAGCAGCCACCGGGACAAGAACTACAATGAGCAGTTCTTC	.	TRBV3-1	TRBJ2-1	few
CASSFQGQGSEQYF	TGCGCCAGCAGCTTTCAGGGACAGGGCAGTGAGCAGTACTTC	TRBD1	TRBV5-1	TRBJ2-7	few
CASSQDTLGGPYNEQFF	TGCGCCAGCAGCCAAGATACATTAGGGGGGCCGTACAATGAGCAGTTCTTC	.	TRBV4-1	TRBJ2-1	few
CASSLGTSGSVGELFF	TGCGCCAGCAGCTTGGGGACTAGCGGGAGTGTCGGGGAGCTGTTTTTT	TRBD2	TRBV5-1	TRBJ2-2	few
CASSSGARGEAFF	TGTGCCAGCAGCTCGGGGGCGCGTGGTGAAGCTTTCTTT	.	TRBV5-4	TRBJ1-1	.
CASSLVRDQPQHF	TGTGCCAGCAGCTTAGTAAGGGATCAGCCCCAGCATTTT	.	TRBV11-2	TRBJ1-5	.
CASSVAKNGYEQYF	TGTGCCAGTAGTGTTGCCAAGAATGGGTACGAGCAGTACTTC	.	TRBV19	TRBJ2-7	.
CSGLAVYNEQFF	TGCAGTGGACTAGCGGTCTACAATGAGCAGTTCTTC	TRBD2	TRBV20-1	TRBJ2-1	many
CASSLSGFSKAFF	TGCGCCAGCAGCTTGAGTGGTTTTTCGAAGGCTTTCTTT	.	TRBV5-1	TRBJ1-1	.
CASSFSSTPVYEQYF	TGTGCCAGCAGTTTCTCGTCAACCCCAGTCTACGAGCAGTACTTC	.	TRBV12-3/TRBV12-4	TRBJ2-7	.
CASSPRDYNEQFF	TGCGCCAGCAGCCCGCGGGACTACAATGAGCAGTTCTTC	.	TRBV5-1	TRBJ2-1	.
CASSPMGLAVYNEQFF	TGTGCCAGCTCTCCTATGGGACTAGCGGTCTACAATGAGCAGTTCTTC	TRBD2	TRBV7-2	TRBJ2-1	many
CASSISTVTGELFF	TGCGCCAGCAGCATTAGTACAGTTACCGGGGAGCTGTTTTTT	.	TRBV5-1	TRBJ2-2	few
CASRGLTGQSPTGELFF	TGTGCCAGCAGGGGGCTGACGGGGCAGTCGCCCACCGGGGAGCTGTTTTTT	.	TRBV2	TRBJ2-2	few
CASSQDSWDRAYEQYF	TGTGCCAGCAGCCAAGATAGTTGGGACAGGGCCTACGAGCAGTACTTC	TRBD1	TRBV4-2	TRBJ2-7	.
CSARDLNPRGNINEQFF	TGCAGTGCTAGAGATTTGAACCCCCGCGGGAATATCAATGAGCAGTTCTTC	.	TRBV20-1	TRBJ2-1	.
CATSDRGVGTDSKNSVRPQHF	TGTGCCACCAGTGATCGAGGGGTCGGGACAGACTCCAAAAATAGCGTTCGCCCCCAGCATTTT	TRBD1	TRBV24-1	TRBJ1-5	.
CASSSNLWDRAYEQYF	TGTGCCAGCAGCTCCAACCTCTGGGACAGAGCATACGAGCAGTACTTC	TRBD1	TRBV14	TRBJ2-7	.
CASSFQAGAQYF	TGTGCCAGCAGTTTTCAAGCTGGGGCCCAGTACTTC	.	TRBV12-3/TRBV12-4	TRBJ2-5	few
CASSPGSGREQFF	TGTGCCAGCAGCCCTGGGAGCGGGAGGGAGCAGTTCTTC	TRBD2	TRBV7-6	TRBJ2-1	many
CASSYLGAGTGDYTF	TGTGCCAGCAGTTACCTTGGAGCCGGGACAGGGGACTACACCTTC	TRBD1	TRBV6-5	TRBJ1-2	.
CASSLKTTEETQYF	TGTGCCAGCAGCTTAAAGACTACGGAAGAGACCCAGTACTTC	.	TRBV7-9	TRBJ2-5	.
CASSLGTSGSDEQFF	TGTGCCAGCAGCTTGGGGACTAGCGGGAGCGATGAGCAGTTCTTC	TRBD2	TRBV11-2	TRBJ2-1	few
CASSPRLGGLDTEAFF	TGTGCCAGCAGCCCCCGGCTTGGGGGGCTCGACACTGAAGCTTTCTTT	.	TRBV9	TRBJ1-1	.
CASSDRTGGGYEQYF	TGCGCCAGCAGCGATCGGACAGGGGGCGGCTACGAGCAGTACTTC	TRBD1	TRBV5-1	TRBJ2-7	.
CASNQGTGELFF	TGCGCCAGCAATCAGGGCACCGGGGAGCTGTTTTTT	.	TRBV5-1	TRBJ2-2	few
CASSSLAGVAKNIQYF	TGTGCCAGCAGCTCCCTAGCGGGTGTAGCCAAAAACATTCAGTACTTC	TRBD2	TRBV7-2	TRBJ2-4	.
CASSLARSYEQYF	TGTGCCAGCAGTTTGGCCAGATCCTACGAGCAGTACTTC	.	TRBV27	TRBJ2-7	few